The 9 T cell receptor beta chains in this list originate from one sample, sequenced in a study of T cell responses to AZD1222 COVID-19 vaccine. TCRdb keeps only in-frame clones here, not all; method: immunoSEQ multiplex PCR. The sample gives about 110,000 clones, over 85% of which show up once; roughly 15% is in the top ten. The specimen comprised peripheral blood, sampled 28 days after the second AZD1222 dose. The receptors were sampled from an adult who received the AZD1222 COVID-19 vaccine.

As concerns this clone: Other nucleotide sequences in the sample specify the same CDR3. The chain recombines TRBV28 with TRBJ1-2; D call uncertain. The CDR3 is 13 amino acids. V was trimmed by 2 bases and J by 2 bases, leaving 6 bases between them. In germline, CDR1 is MDHEN, CDR2 SYDVKM. CDR3 amino acids: CASSLGQNYGYTF. CDR3 DNA: TGTGCCAGCAGTTTAGGGCAGAACTATGGCTACACCTTC.

This clone was seen once. The gene calls are TRBV4-1 and TRBJ2-3; TRBD2 might be the D (5 bases). Germline V CDR1 and CDR2: MGHRA, YSYEKL. The CDR3 is 15 amino acids. With 2 bases removed from V and 9 bases from J, the gap between germline ends came to 18 bases. The CDR3 sequence is CASSQTRLGIETQYF. Written as DNA, the CDR3 is TGCGCCAGCAGCCAAACTAGGCTTGGGATTGAGACGCAGTATTTT.

The rearrangement joins TRBV29-1 to TRBJ1-2; D gene uncertain. The CDR3 runs 14 residues. In germline, CDR1 is SQVTM, CDR2 ANQGSEA. The V and J ends lost 6 bases and 4 bases respectively, with 18 bases between them. The DNA for the CDR3 is TGCAGCGTCACACCGGGTCCAAGGTTCTATGGCTACACCTTC. Encoded protein: CSVTPGPRFYGYTF.

This chain links TRBV19 with TRBJ2-3, with 12 bases lining up with TRBD1. The CDR3 is 15 residues long. V lost 4 bases to trimming and J lost 4 bases; unmatched junction nucleotides: 3. The germline V gene encodes CDR1 LNHDA and CDR2 SQIVND (reference sequence). In nucleotides, the CDR3 is TGTGCCAGTAGTACGGGACAGGGGGCTCCAGATACGCAGTATTTT. Residues: CASSTGQGAPDTQYF.

The chain links TRBV5-1 to TRBJ2-1; tentative D call: TRBD2 (5 bases). The CDR3 loop spans 14 amino acids. V lost 4 bases and J lost 6, with 14 bases in between. Looked up from germline, CDR1 is SGHRS and CDR2 is YFSETQ. The CDR3: CASSMTASPNEQFF. CDR3 DNA sequence: TGCGCCAGCAGCATGACCGCTAGCCCCAATGAGCAGTTCTTC.

This chain links TRBV7-9 with TRBJ2-3, with 8 bases fitting TRBD2. CDR1 is SEHNR and CDR2 is FQNEAQ in the germline V gene (reference sequence). V lost 4 bases, J lost 0 bases, and 3 bases stayed unmatched. The CDR3 is made up of 15 amino acids. This CDR3 reads CASSSIAGSTDTQYF. The CDR3 nucleotides are TGTGCCAGCAGCTCCATAGCGGGGAGCACAGATACGCAGTATTTT. Supplemented by reference TRBV7-9 and TRBJ2-3, the full variable domain reads DTGVSQNPRHKITKRGQNVTFRCDPISEHNRLYWYRQTLGQGPEFLTYFQNEAQLEKSRLLSDRFSAERPKGSFSTLEIQRTEQGDSAMYLCASSSIAGSTDTQYFGPGTRLTVL.

CDR3 loop: CASSNVWGKEIDGYTF. The CDR3 nucleotides are TGTGCCAGCAGCAATGTCTGGGGAAAAGAAATAGATGGCTACACCTTC. This sequence joins TRBV21-1 and TRBJ1-2. TRBV21-1 is assigned pseudogene status. CDR3 length equals 16 residues.

The chain employs TRBV19 and TRBJ1-5; 7 nucleotides agree with TRBD1. Germline V gene sequence: CDR1 LNHDA, CDR2 SQIVND (reference sequence). The ends lost 8 bases at V and 1 base at J; junction bases unmatched: 8. CDR3 length: 15 residues. The DNA of the CDR3 is TGTGCCAGTCACCCGACAGGGACGAGCAATCAGCCCCAGCATTTT. Protein sequence: CASHPTGTSNQPQHF.

The genes are TRBV18 and TRBJ2-1; TRBD2 matches at 8 bases. Germline V lookup: CDR1 KGHSH, CDR2 LQKENI. Losses at the gene ends were 4 bases for V and 0 bases for J; bases not matched to a gene: 8. This CDR3 has 17 residues. CDR3 region: CASSRRGGGDSYNEQFF. CDR3 DNA sequence: TGTGCCAGCTCACGCCGGGGGGGCGGCGACTCCTACAATGAGCAGTTCTTC.